The T cell receptor (beta chain) under discussion was sequenced for a study of T cell responses to AZD1222 COVID-19 vaccine (dated by TCRdb to the early 2020s). In terms of the full investigation: TCR sequencing covered fewer than 250 trial participants: 200 to 210 given two doses of AZD1222 and about 26 given two doses of MenACWY control vaccine. Trial participants were enrolled by age into subgroups of 18-55, 56-69 and 70-plus years, and around 150, 28 and 57 TCR-sequenced participants, respectively, were included in these subgroups. Points the paper makes about the study in general: Because no samples from the day 14 peak response were available, repertoires could be characterized only after the peak T cell response. Spike-specific TCR breadth and depth rose significantly after two AZD1222 doses compared with day 0 and with MenACWY recipients. Vaccine-associated CD4 TCRs spanned the whole spike protein, with dominant responses in regions 160-218 and 743-854. Conclusions about previously exposed vaccinees were limited because only six AZD1222 recipients were SARS-CoV-2 seropositive at baseline. The 56-69-year group was small, and its depth increase did not reach significance, likely because of low power. Reportedly, almost half of the unique spike-specific TCRs recognized epitopes lying outside the regions that are mutated in the B.1.351 and B.1.1.7 variants. Most participants were white British and females outnumbered males, and the authors suggested that clonal diversity may have been underestimated.

Worth noting for this clone: Its antigen specificity is not known. Qualities for individual bases were not recorded, and no much larger clone is one base off.

The CDR3 regions of human TCRbeta chains were analyzed by immunosequencing. Regarding the original processing steps: TCRs in the repertoires were compared against a reference library of SARS-CoV-2-specific TCRs that had been generated with the MIRA antigen-specificity platform. Breadth meant the fraction of unique TCRs that were SARS-CoV-2-associated, whereas depth meant the fraction of total T cells that were SARS-CoV-2-associated. Using the MIRA data, each spike-specific TCR was mapped to the spike region that the TCR reacts to and placed in a CD4 or CD8 class. Log10-transformed breadth and depth values were compared by one-way ANOVA with Sidak's multiple comparisons tests. Sourced from immuneACCESS, this table was stored by TCRdb with only in-frame sequences that have V and J called. A share of the clones is absent; for the studies checked, an unresolved V gene accounts for under half, and the remainder has no known explanation. V and J calls plus clone size are reproduced from that table; the DNA served to infer D and trimming. A total of around 100,000 clones appear in this sample, roughly 87% of them only once. The top ten hold roughly 2.5% of the sample.

The CDR3 runs 15 amino acids, cysteine and phenylalanine included. Kept here is only the CDR3 DNA, which spans 45 bases and is read in frame from base 1. V and J are trimmed by 5 bases and 4 bases, and the gene matches miss 10 bases of the junction. Taken from the germline V gene (reference sequence), the CDR1 and CDR2 loops are MNHEY and SMNVEV. Taken with the paper, the label for time point translates to: about 28 days (+/-7) after the second vaccine dose. AZD1222 recipients given second doses at about 4 weeks or at about 12 weeks were pooled, since spike-specific TCR depth and breadth were not found to differ between the two schedules. Vaccinee samples came from UK trials COV001 and COV002, including a single-blind randomized controlled phase 2/3 trial of AZD1222 (ChAdOx1 nCoV-19) in healthy adults. For TCRbeta chain sequencing, PBMC samples were collected from trial participants at day 0 and at day 28 after the second dose.

The sequence is built from TRBV27 and TRBJ1-2; TRBD1 agrees with 7 junctional bases. The sequencing used peripheral blood, collected 28 days after the second AZD1222 dose. This clonotype was sampled from an adult who received the AZD1222 COVID-19 vaccine. The nucleotides read TGTGCCAGCAGTCAAAAAGGGGGCGCAAGCTATGGCTACACCTTC. Protein translation: CASSQKGGASYGYTF.